The T cell receptor beta chain under discussion was sequenced for a study of T cell repertoires in cytomegalovirus infection. The wider study: Public TCR beta signatures provided an indication of both CMV infection and a matching HLA type.

This CDR3 is 15 amino acids long. Germline loops: CDR1 LNHDA, CDR2 SQIVND (reference sequence). V gave up 4 bases and J gave up 9 bases; unmatched junction bases: 6. TCRdb re-called the reads through MiXCR, storing one row per CDR3 protein. The profile shows fewer than 350,000 distinct CDR3 sequences, under 35% of them singletons. Regarding this clonotype: As yet, its antigen is unknown.

The rearrangement joins TRBV19 to TRBJ2-1, with 13 bases that match TRBD2. The material was cultured PBMCs, obtained from culture after CMV antigen stimulation. The source of this sequence is a human donor in good health (CMV status not recorded). Some clones in this sample may be carry-over from other donors' samples. CDR3 DNA sequence: TGTGCCAGTAGTACCCAGACTAGCGGGAGGATTGAGCAGTTCTTC. Translated, it gives CASSTQTSGRIEQFF.